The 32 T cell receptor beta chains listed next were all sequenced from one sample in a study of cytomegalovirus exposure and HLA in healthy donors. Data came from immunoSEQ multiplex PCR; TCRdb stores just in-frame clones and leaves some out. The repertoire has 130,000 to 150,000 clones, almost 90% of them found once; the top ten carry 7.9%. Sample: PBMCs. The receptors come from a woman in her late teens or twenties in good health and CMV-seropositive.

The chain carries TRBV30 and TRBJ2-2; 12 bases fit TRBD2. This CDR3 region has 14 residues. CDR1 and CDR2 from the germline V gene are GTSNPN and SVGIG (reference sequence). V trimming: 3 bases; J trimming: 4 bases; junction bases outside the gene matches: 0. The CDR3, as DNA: TGTGCCTGGAGGACTAGCGGGGGCACCGGGGAGCTGTTTTTT. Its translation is CAWRTSGGTGELFF.

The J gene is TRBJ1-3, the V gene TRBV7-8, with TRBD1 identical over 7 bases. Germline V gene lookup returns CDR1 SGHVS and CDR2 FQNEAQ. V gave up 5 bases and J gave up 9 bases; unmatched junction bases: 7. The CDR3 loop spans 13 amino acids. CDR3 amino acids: CASSTTQGTTIYF. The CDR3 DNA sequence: TGTGCCAGCAGCACTACACAGGGGACCACCATATATTTT.

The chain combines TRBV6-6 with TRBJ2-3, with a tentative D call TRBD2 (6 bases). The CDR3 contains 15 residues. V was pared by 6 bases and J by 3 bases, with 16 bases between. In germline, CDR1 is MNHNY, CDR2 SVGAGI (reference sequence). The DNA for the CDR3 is TGTGCCAGCAGCCATGATCGGAGGGGAACAGATACGCAGTATTTT. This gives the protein CASSHDRRGTDTQYF.

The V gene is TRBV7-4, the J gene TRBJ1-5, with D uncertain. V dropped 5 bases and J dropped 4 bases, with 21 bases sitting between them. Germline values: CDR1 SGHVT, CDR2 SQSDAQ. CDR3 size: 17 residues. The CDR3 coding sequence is TGTGCCAGCAGCCCTTCCGGGGAGGTAAGCTCGAATCAGCCCCAGCATTTT. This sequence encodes CASSPSGEVSSNQPQHF.

CDR3 residues: CASSVRGRSAFF. CDR3 sequence (DNA): TGTGCCAGCAGCGTCAGGGGTCGATCGGCTTTCTTT. The chain recombines TRBV5-6 with TRBJ1-1; a possible D gene is TRBD1 (6 bases). The CDR3 sequence is 12 residues long. V was cut by 4 bases and J by 11 bases, with 15 bases left in between. The germline V gene encodes CDR1 SGHDT and CDR2 YYEEEE.

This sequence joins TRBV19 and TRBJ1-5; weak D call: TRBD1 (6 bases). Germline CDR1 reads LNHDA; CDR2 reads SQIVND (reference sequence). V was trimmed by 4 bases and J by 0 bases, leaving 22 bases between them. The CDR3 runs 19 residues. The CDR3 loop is CASSTRSGARLYSNQPQHF. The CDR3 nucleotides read TGTGCCAGTAGTACCCGCTCAGGGGCCCGCCTATATAGCAATCAGCCCCAGCATTTT. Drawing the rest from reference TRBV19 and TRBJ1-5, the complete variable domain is DGGITQSPKYLFRKEGQNVTLSCEQNLNHDAMYWYRQDPGQGLRLIYYSQIVNDFQKGDIAEGYSVSREKKESFPLTVTSAQKNPTAFYLCASSTRSGARLYSNQPQHFGDGTRLSIL.

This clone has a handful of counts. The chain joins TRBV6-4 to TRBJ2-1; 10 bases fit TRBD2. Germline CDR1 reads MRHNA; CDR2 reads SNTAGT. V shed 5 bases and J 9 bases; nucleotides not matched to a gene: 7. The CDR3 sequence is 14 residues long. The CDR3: CASSTEAGGTEQFF. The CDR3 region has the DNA TGTGCCAGCAGTACGGAAGCGGGAGGGACTGAGCAGTTCTTC.

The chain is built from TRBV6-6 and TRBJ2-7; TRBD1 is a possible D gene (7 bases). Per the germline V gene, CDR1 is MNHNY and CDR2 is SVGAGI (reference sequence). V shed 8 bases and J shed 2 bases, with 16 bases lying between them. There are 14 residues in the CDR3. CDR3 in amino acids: CASGTVRGPYEQYF. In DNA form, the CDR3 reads TGTGCCAGCGGGACTGTAAGGGGGCCCTACGAGCAGTACTTC.

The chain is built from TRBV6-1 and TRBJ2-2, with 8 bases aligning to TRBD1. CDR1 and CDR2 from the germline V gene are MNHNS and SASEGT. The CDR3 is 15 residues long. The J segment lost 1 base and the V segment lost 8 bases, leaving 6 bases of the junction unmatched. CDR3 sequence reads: CASRRGQGNTGELFF. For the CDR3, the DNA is TGTGCCAGCCGGCGCGGACAGGGGAACACCGGGGAGCTGTTTTTT.

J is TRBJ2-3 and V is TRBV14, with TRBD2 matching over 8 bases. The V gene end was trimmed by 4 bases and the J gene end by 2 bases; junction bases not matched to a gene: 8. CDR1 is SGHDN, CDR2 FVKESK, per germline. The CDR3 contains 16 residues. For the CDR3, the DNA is TGTGCCAGCAGCCCCCCGGGAGGGGGTGTCACAGATACGCAGTATTTT. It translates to CASSPPGGGVTDTQYF.

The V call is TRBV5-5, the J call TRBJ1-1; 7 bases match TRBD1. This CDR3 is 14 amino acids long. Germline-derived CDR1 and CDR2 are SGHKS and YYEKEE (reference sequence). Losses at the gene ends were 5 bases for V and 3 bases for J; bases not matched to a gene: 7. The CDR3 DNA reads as TGTGCCAGCAGTTTCGCAGGGGGTTACACTGAAGCTTTCTTT. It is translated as CASSFAGGYTEAFF.

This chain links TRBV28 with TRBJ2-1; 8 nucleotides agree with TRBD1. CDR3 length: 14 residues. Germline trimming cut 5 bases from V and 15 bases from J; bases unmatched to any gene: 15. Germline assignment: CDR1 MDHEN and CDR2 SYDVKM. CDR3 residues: CASSTPIPGGSAFF. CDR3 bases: TGTGCCAGCAGTACGCCAATACCAGGGGGCTCGGCGTTCTTC.

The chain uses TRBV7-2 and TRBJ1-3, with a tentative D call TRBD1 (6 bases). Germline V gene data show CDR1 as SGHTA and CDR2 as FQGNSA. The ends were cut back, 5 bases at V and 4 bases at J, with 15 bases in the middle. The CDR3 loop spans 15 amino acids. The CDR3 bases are TGTGCCAGCAGCCCGTACAGGGACGCAGGAAACACCATATATTTT. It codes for CASSPYRDAGNTIYF.

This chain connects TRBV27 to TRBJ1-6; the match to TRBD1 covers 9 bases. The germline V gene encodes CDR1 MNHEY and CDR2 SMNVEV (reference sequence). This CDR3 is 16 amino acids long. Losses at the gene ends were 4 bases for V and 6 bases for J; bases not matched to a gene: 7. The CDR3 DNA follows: TGTGCCAGCAGTTATCTACCGGGACAGGGTAATTCACCCCTCCACTTT. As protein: CASSYLPGQGNSPLHF.

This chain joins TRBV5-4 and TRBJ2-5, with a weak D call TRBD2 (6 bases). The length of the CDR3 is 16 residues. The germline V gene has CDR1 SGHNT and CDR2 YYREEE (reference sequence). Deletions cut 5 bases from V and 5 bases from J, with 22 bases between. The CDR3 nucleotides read TGTGCCAGCAGTTCGTTGGTAGGCGGGGCGGGGGAGACCCAGTACTTC. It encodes CASSSLVGGAGETQYF.

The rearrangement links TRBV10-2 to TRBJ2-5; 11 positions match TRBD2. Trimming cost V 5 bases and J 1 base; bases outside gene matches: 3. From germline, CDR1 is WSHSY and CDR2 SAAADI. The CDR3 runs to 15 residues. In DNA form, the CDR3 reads TGCGCCAGCAGTTCTAGCGGGGGGTTCCAAGAGACCCAGTACTTC. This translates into CASSSSGGFQETQYF.

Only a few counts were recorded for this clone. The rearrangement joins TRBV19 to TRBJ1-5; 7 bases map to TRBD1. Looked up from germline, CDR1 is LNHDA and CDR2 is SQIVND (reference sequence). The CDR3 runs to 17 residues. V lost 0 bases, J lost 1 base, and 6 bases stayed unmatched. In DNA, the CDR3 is TGTGCCAGTAGTATAGAGAACAGGGGAGGCAGCAATCAGCCCCAGCATTTT. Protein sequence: CASSIENRGGSNQPQHF.

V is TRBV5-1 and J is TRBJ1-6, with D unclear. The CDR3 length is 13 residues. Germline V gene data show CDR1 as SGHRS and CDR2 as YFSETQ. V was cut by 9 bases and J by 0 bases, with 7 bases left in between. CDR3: CANHSSYNSPLHF. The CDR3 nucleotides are TGCGCCAACCATAGCTCCTATAATTCACCCCTCCACTTT.

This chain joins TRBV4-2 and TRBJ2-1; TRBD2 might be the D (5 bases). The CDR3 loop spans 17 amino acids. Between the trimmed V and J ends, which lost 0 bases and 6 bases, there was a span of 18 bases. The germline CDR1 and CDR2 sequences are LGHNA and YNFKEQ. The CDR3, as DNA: TGTGCCAGCAGCCAAGACCCAGACATTTATCGGGGCAATGAGCAGTTCTTC. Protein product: CASSQDPDIYRGNEQFF.

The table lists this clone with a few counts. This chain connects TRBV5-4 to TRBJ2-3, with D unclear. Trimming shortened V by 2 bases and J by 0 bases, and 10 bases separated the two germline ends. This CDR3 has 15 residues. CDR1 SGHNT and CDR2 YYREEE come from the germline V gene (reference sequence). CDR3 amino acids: CASSLWRNSTDTQYF. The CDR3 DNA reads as TGTGCCAGCAGCTTATGGCGGAACAGCACAGATACGCAGTATTTT. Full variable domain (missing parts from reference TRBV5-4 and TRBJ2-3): ETGVTQSPTHLIKTRGQQVTLRCSSQSGHNTVSWYQQALGQGPQFIFQYYREEENGRGNFPPRFSGLQFPNYSSELNVNALELDDSALYLCASSLWRNSTDTQYFGPGTRLTVL.

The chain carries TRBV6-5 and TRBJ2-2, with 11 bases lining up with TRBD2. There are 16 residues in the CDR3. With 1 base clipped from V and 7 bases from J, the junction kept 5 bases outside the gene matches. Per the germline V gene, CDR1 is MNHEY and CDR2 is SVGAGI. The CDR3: CASSYLASGGRGELFF. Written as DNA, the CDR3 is TGTGCCAGCAGTTACTTGGCTAGCGGGGGGCGCGGGGAGCTGTTTTTT.

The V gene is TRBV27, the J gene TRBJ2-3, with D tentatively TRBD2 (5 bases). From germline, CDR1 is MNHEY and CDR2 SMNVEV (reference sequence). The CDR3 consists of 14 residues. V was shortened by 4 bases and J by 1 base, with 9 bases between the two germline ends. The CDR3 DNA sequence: TGTGCCAGCAGTTGGGCGGAGGGCACAGATACGCAGTATTTT. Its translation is CASSWAEGTDTQYF.

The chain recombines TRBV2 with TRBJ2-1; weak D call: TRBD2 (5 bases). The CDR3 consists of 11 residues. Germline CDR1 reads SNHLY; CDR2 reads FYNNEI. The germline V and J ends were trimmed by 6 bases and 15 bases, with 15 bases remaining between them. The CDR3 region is CASSFSVRRFF. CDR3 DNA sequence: TGTGCCAGCAGCTTTAGCGTGAGGCGGTTCTTC.

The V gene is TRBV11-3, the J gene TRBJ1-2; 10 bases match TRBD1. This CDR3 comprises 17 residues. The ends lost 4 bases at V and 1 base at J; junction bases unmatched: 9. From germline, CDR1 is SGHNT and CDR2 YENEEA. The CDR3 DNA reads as TGTGCCAGCAGCTCCCTGGGACAGGGGTATCGTAACTATGGCTACACCTTC. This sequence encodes CASSSLGQGYRNYGYTF.

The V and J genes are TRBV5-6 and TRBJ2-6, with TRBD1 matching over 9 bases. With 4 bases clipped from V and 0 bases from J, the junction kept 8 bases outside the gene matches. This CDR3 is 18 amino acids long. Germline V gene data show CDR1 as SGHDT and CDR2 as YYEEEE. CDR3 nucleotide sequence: TGTGCCAGCAGCCCCCGGACAGGGGTCCCCTCTGGGGCCAACGTCCTGACTTTC. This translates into CASSPRTGVPSGANVLTF.

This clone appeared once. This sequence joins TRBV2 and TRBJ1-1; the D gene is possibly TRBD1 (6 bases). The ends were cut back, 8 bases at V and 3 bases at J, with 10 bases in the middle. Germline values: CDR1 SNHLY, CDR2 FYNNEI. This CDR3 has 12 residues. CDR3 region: CASGGRHTEAFF. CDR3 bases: TGTGCCAGCGGGGGCAGACACACTGAAGCTTTCTTT. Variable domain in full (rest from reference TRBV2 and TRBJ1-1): EPEVTQTPSHQVTQMGQEVILRCVPISNHLYFYWYRQILGQKVEFLVSFYNNEISEKSEIFDDQFSVERPDGSNFTLKIRSTKLEDSAMYFCASGGRHTEAFFGQGTRLTVV.

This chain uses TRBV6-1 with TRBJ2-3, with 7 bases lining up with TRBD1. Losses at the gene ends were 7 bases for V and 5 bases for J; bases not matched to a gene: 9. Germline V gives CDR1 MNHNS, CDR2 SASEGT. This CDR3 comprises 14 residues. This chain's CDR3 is CASTQGQIVDTQYF. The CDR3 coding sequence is TGTGCCAGCACCCAGGGACAGATTGTAGATACGCAGTATTTT.

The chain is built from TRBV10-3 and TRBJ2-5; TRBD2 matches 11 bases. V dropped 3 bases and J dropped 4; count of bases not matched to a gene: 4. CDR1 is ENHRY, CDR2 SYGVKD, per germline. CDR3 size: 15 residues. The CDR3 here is CAISELTSGAETQYF. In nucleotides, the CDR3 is TGTGCCATCAGTGAACTGACTAGCGGGGCAGAGACCCAGTACTTC.

The CDR3 region is CASSILEGETQYF. In DNA, the CDR3 is TGTGCCAGTAGTATCTTGGAGGGAGAGACCCAGTACTTC. The rearrangement joins TRBV19 to TRBJ2-5, with a weak D call TRBD2 (6 bases). The germline gives CDR1 LNHDA, CDR2 SQIVND (reference sequence). CDR3 size: 13 residues. Trimming removed 3 bases at V and 4 bases at J, with 9 bases between.

The CDR3 reads CASRLTGIREKLFF. In DNA, the CDR3 is TGCGCCAGCAGGCTGACAGGTATCCGCGAAAAACTGTTTTTT. The chain joins TRBV5-1 to TRBJ1-4, with TRBD1 as a possible D gene (6 bases). V was trimmed by 5 bases and J by 8 bases, leaving 16 bases between them. This CDR3 is 14 amino acids long. Germline loops: CDR1 SGHRS, CDR2 YFSETQ.

CDR3 DNA sequence: TGTGCCAGCAGTTGGGGACAGGTGTTGAACACTGAAGCTTTCTTT. It specifies CASSWGQVLNTEAFF. The chain employs TRBV6-5 and TRBJ1-1; 8 bases are a match to TRBD1. J lost 0 bases, V lost 4 bases, and 4 bases had no gene match. CDR3 size: 15 residues. Germline CDR1 is MNHEY and CDR2 is SVGAGI.

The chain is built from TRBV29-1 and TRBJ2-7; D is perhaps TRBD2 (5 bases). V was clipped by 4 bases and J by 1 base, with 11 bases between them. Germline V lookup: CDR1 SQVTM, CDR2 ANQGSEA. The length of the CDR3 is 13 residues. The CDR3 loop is CSVVDLGSYEQYF. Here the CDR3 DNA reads TGCAGCGTTGTGGACTTGGGGTCCTACGAGCAGTACTTC.